This T cell receptor beta chain was sequenced during a study of technical replicates of blood from a handful of donors. Profiling relied on immunoSEQ multiplex PCR, and the TCRdb table lists in-frame clones only, not all of them. Of approximately 59,000 clones listed, 90% to 95% were seen once; the top ten hold about 3%. The CDR3 has 13 amino acids. Germline trimming cut 4 bases from V and 10 bases from J; bases unmatched to any gene: 7. Germline V gene lookup returns CDR1 SGHRS and CDR2 YFSETQ. The chain employs TRBV5-1 and TRBJ2-1; 8 nucleotides line up with TRBD1. This TCR came from a human donor in good health. Some clones in this sample may be carry-over from other donors' samples. Sequenced material: PBMCs. CDR3 sequence: CASSVRTGPEQFF. The CDR3 DNA follows: TGCGCCAGCAGCGTGCGGACAGGGCCCGAGCAGTTCTTC. Full variable domain (outside the CDR3, taken from reference TRBV5-1 and TRBJ2-1): KAGVTQTPRYLIKTRGQQVTLSCSPISGHRSVSWYQQTPGQGLQFLFEYFSETQRNKGNFPGRFSGRQFSNSRSEMNVSTLELGDSALYLCASSVRTGPEQFFGPGTRLTVL.